The sequence of this T cell receptor beta chain was determined in a study of OX40 agonist ivuxolimab in advanced cancers. Study details: Ivuxolimab, which is an agonistic anti-OX40 (CD134) antibody, was administered to the patients. Broader study findings: On average, CD8+ T cells showed a greater number of expanded clones than CD4+.

Note on this clone: Its antigen is not known.

CDR3 length: 15 amino acids. In germline, CDR1 is LNHDA, CDR2 SQIVND (reference sequence). Trimming left V 1 base short and J 0 bases short, with 9 bases between. Method: immunoSEQ multiplex PCR; TCRdb's copy keeps in-frame clones and lacks some. The profile shows roughly 120,000 clones, around 92% of them singletons. This TCR was sampled from an adult with an advanced solid tumor such as melanoma, head and neck, liver or kidney cancer. The source material was CD4+ or CD8+ T cells sorted from blood, sampled in a trial of the OX40 agonist ivuxolimab. The chain employs TRBV19 and TRBJ1-1; weak D call: TRBD1 (5 bases). DNA for the CDR3: TGTGCCAGTAGTATAGCCAGGGCCTTGAACACTGAAGCTTTCTTT. This encodes CASSIARALNTEAFF. Full variable domain (outside the CDR3, taken from reference TRBV19 and TRBJ1-1): DGGITQSPKYLFRKEGQNVTLSCEQNLNHDAMYWYRQDPGQGLRLIYYSQIVNDFQKGDIAEGYSVSREKKESFPLTVTSAQKNPTAFYLCASSIARALNTEAFFGQGTRLTVV.